This T cell receptor beta chain stems from a study of blood T cell repertoires in COVID-19. The protocol was immunoSEQ multiplex PCR, while the TCRdb copy is restricted to in-frame clones and leaves out a portion. The sample lists roughly 120,000 clones; around 76% were seen once. The CDR3 has 14 amino acids. Germline CDR1 is SNHLY and CDR2 is FYNNEI. V dropped 6 bases and J dropped 9 bases, with 15 bases sitting between them. The rearrangement joins TRBV2 to TRBJ1-6, with D maybe TRBD1 (6 bases). This TCR came from an elderly man with COVID-19, enrolled during active disease. Specimen: peripheral blood. CDR3 nucleotide sequence: TGTGCCAGCAGGGGAACAGGGCCGGGTTCACCCCTCCACTTT. It encodes CASRGTGPGSPLHF.